This entry lists 7 T cell receptor beta chains sequenced from one sample in a study of blood T cell repertoires in COVID-19. Assay: immunoSEQ multiplex PCR; the TCRdb copy retains only in-frame clones and omits some. Here the sample spans more than 200,000 clones, approximately 80% being singletons. Source material: PBMCs or T cells enriched from blood (not recorded which). The receptors originated from a woman in her forties with acute COVID-19.

The rearrangement joins TRBV25-1 to TRBJ2-1; TRBD2 might be the D (5 bases). The CDR3 loop spans 13 amino acids. Germline V CDR1 and CDR2: MGHDK, SYGVNS. V was trimmed by 3 bases and J by 4 bases, leaving 7 bases between them. CDR3 DNA sequence: TGTGCCAGCAGTGAGGGGAGATACAATGAGCAGTTCTTC. Protein sequence: CASSEGRYNEQFF.

The chain carries TRBV7-2 and TRBJ1-2; the D gene is possibly TRBD1 (5 bases). The V end was cut by 0 bases, the J end by 3 bases, with 11 bases between. The CDR3 consists of 15 residues. Germline V gives CDR1 SGHTA, CDR2 FQGNSA. The CDR3 DNA sequence: TGTGCCAGCAGCTTAGCGCGCGGGGGAGACTATGGCTACACCTTC. This sequence encodes CASSLARGGDYGYTF.

J is TRBJ1-2 and V is TRBV29-1, with D perhaps TRBD1 (6 bases). The CDR3 spans 13 residues. V was clipped by 3 bases and J by 2 bases, with 10 bases between them. Germline CDR1 is SQVTM and CDR2 is ANQGSEA. The CDR3: CSVDEGENYGYTF. For the CDR3, the DNA is TGCAGCGTTGATGAGGGGGAGAACTATGGCTACACCTTC.

The chain couples TRBV6-5 to TRBJ1-3; TRBD1 matches at 8 bases. J was trimmed by 2 bases and V by 7 bases; bases with no gene match: 7. This CDR3 is 15 amino acids long. Looked up from germline, CDR1 is MNHEY and CDR2 is SVGAGI. The CDR3 bases are TGTGCCAGCAAAAAGGACAGGGACACTGGAAACACCATATATTTT. Protein: CASKKDRDTGNTIYF.

The genes are TRBV28 and TRBJ1-4; D might be TRBD1 (6 bases). V was pared by 6 bases and J by 8 bases, with 25 bases between. Germline CDR1 MDHEN, CDR2 SYDVKM. This CDR3 is 17 amino acids long. In DNA, the CDR3 is TGTGCCAGCAGCCCTTTCCCCACAGGGACGCGGTGGGAAAAACTGTTTTTT. It translates to CASSPFPTGTRWEKLFF. The full variable domain, in which reference TRBV28 and TRBJ1-4 provide the parts outside the CDR3, is DVKVTQSSRYLVKRTGEKVFLECVQDMDHENMFWYRQDPGLGLRLIYFSYDVKMKEKGDIPEGYSVSREKKERFSLILESASTNQTSMYLCASSPFPTGTRWEKLFFGSGTQLSVL.

The CDR3 nucleotides read TGTGCCAGCAGCTTAGCGTCAGGCTTGAGGGGGCAGCCCCAGCATTTT. Amino acid sequence: CASSLASGLRGQPQHF. The rearrangement uses TRBV7-9 and TRBJ1-5; a possible D gene is TRBD1 (6 bases). Trimming pared 0 bases from V and 7 bases from J, leaving 16 bases between. CDR1 SEHNR and CDR2 FQNEAQ come from the germline V gene (reference sequence). The CDR3 length is 16 residues.

This sequence joins TRBV6-2 or TRBV6-3 and TRBJ2-5; 7 positions match TRBD1. Trimming cost V 4 bases and J 5 bases; bases outside gene matches: 7. Germline V lookup: CDR1 MNHEY, CDR2 SVGEGT. This CDR3 is 14 amino acids long. As DNA, the CDR3 is TGTGCCAGCAGTTTTATTCAGGACAGGGAGACCCAGTACTTC. Translation gives CASSFIQDRETQYF.